This TCR beta chain was obtained from a study of cytomegalovirus exposure and HLA in healthy donors. 60 Vbeta and 13 Jbeta primers were used in PCR. The method was immunoSEQ multiplex PCR; TCRdb's version includes in-frame clones alone and lacks a portion of them. The sample holds approximately 110,000 clones. Remarks on this clone: Its antigen is not identified.

Study-wide findings and caveats: A later analysis linked a missense variant in DCLRE1C to the trimming of TCR beta V and J genes. Presence/absence analyses supposed approximately even sequencing depth among donors. What a later analysis showed was that several of the most significant clusters appeared linked to common viral pathogens. An analysis that was carried out later associated 15,000 to 20,000 TCR beta sequences with HLA alleles at 0.05 false discovery rate.

Germline V gives CDR1 LNHDA, CDR2 SQIVND (reference sequence). The CDR3 is made up of 12 amino acids. The J segment lost 12 bases and the V segment lost 5 bases, leaving 6 bases of the junction unmatched. J is TRBJ2-1 and V is TRBV19; TRBD2 matches 8 bases. The TCR comes from a man aged 40-49 years in good health and CMV-seropositive. The sequenced material came from PBMCs. The CDR3 DNA reads as TGTGCCAGTAGTGAGTTAGCGGGAAGGCAGTTCTTC. This encodes CASSELAGRQFF.